This T cell receptor beta chain was sequenced in a study of cytotoxic CD8 clonotypes in ibrutinib-treated CLL. V was pared by 2 bases and J by 8 bases, with 14 bases of the junction left unmatched. The CDR3 is 16 amino acids. The germline gives CDR1 MNHEY, CDR2 SVGAGI. Profiling relied on immunoSEQ multiplex PCR, and the TCRdb table lists in-frame clones only, not all of them. The sample includes some 200,000 clones, over 55% of them seen just once. The chain links TRBV6-5 to TRBJ1-2; 7 nucleotides match TRBD1. Sequencing was performed on PBMCs, taken after 24 months of ibrutinib treatment. This TCR came from a human donor with chronic lymphocytic leukemia. The CDR3 region has the DNA TGTGCCAGCAGTTACCTTCGGGACAGTCTTTTTGGAGGCTACACCTTC. Translation gives CASSYLRDSLFGGYTF.